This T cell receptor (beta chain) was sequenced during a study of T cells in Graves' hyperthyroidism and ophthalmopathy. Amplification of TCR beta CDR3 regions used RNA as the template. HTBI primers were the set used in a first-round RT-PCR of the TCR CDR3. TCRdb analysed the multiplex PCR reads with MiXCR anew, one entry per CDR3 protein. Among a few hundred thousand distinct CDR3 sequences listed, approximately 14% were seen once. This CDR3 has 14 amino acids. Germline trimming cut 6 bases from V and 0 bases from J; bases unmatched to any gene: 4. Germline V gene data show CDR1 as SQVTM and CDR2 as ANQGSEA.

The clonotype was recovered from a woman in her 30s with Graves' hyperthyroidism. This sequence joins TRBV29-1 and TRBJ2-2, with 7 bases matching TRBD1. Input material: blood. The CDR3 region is CSVPGTANTGELFF. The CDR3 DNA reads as TGCAGCGTGCCCGGGACAGCGAACACCGGGGAGCTGTTTTTT.